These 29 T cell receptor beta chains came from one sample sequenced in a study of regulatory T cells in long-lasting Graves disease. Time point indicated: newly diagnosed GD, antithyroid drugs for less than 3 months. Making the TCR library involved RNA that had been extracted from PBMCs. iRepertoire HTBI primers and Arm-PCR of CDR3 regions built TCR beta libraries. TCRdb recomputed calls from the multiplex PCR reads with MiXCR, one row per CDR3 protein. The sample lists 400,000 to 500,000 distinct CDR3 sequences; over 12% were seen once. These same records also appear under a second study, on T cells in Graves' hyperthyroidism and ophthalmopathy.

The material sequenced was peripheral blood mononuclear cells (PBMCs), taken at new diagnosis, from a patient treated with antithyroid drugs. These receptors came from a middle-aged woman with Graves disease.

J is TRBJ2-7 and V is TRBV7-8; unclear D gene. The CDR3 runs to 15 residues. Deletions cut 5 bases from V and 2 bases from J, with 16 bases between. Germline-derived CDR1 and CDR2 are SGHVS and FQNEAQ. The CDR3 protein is CASSLNEAGPYEQYF. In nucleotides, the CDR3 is TGTGCCAGCAGCCTAAATGAGGCCGGCCCCTACGAGCAGTACTTC.

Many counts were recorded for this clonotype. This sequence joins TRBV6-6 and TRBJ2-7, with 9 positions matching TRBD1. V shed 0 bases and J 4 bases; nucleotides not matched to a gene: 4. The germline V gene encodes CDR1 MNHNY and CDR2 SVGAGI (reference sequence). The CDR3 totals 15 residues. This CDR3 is CASSYSGTGSYEQYF. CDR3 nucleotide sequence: TGTGCCAGCAGTTACTCGGGGACAGGGTCGTACGAGCAGTACTTC.

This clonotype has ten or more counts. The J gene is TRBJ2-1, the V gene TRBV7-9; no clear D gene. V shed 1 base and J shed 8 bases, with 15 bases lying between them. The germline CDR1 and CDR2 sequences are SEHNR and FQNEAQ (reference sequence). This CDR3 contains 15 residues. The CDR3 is CASSLVGLRSDEQFF. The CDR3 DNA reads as TGTGCCAGCAGCTTAGTAGGTCTAAGAAGCGATGAGCAGTTCTTC.

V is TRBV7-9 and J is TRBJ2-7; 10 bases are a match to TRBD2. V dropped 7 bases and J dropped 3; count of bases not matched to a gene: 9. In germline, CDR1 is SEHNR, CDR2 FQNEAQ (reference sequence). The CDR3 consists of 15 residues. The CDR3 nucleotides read TGTGCCAGCACCGAGAGGTCTAGCGGGAGCTACGAGCAGTACTTC. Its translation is CASTERSSGSYEQYF.

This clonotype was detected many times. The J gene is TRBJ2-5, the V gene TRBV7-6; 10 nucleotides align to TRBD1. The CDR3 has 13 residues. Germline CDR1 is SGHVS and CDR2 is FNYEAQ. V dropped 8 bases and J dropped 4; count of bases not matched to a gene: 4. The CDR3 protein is CASWDRGGETQYF. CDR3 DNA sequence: TGTGCCAGCTGGGACAGGGGAGGAGAGACCCAGTACTTC. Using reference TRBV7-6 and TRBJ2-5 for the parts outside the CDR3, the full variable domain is GAGVSQSPRYKVTKRGQDVALRCDPISGHVSLYWYRQALGQGPEFLTYFNYEAQQDKSGLPNDRFSAERPEGSISTLTIQRTEQRDSAMYRCASWDRGGETQYFGPGTRLLVL.

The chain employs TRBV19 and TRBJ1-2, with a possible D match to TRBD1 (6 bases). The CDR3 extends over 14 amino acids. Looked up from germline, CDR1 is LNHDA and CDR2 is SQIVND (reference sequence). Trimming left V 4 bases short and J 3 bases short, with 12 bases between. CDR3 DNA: TGTGCCAGTAGTACTGACAGGAGCTACTATGGCTACACCTTC. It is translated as CASSTDRSYYGYTF. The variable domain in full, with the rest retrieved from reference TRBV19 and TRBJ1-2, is DGGITQSPKYLFRKEGQNVTLSCEQNLNHDAMYWYRQDPGQGLRLIYYSQIVNDFQKGDIAEGYSVSREKKESFPLTVTSAQKNPTAFYLCASSTDRSYYGYTFGSGTRLTVV.

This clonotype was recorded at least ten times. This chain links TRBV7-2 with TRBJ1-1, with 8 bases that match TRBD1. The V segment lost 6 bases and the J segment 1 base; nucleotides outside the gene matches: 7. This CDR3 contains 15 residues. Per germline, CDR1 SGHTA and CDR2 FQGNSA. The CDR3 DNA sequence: TGTGCCAGCAGACGGGCGGGACAGGAGAACACTGAAGCTTTCTTT. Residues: CASRRAGQENTEAFF.

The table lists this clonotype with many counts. Here the CDR3 DNA reads TGCGCCAGCAGCTTGGCGGGGGGCCCTAATCAGCCCCAGCATTTT. Translated: CASSLAGGPNQPQHF. J is TRBJ1-5 and V is TRBV5-1; the D gene is possibly TRBD1 (6 bases). Germline assignment: CDR1 SGHRS and CDR2 YFSETQ. The CDR3 has 15 amino acids. Trimming stripped 0 bases from V and 4 bases from J, with 11 bases between.

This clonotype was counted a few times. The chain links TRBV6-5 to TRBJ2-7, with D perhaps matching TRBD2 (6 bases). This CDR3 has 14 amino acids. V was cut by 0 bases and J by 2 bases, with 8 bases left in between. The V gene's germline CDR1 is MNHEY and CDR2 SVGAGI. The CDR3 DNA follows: TGTGCCAGCAGTTACTCTAGCGGTCCCTACGAGCAGTACTTC. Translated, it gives CASSYSSGPYEQYF.

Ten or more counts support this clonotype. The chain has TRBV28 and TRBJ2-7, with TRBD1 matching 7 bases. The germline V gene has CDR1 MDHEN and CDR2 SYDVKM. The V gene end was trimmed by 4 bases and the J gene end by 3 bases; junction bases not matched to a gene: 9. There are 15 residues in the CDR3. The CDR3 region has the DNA TGTGCCAGCAGTTCCGCCGGGACAGCTTTCTACGAGCAGTACTTC. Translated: CASSSAGTAFYEQYF.

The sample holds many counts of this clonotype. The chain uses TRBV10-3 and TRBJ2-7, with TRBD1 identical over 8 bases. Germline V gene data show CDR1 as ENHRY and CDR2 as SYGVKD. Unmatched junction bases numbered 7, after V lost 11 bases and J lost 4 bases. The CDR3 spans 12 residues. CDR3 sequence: CASNQGAYEQYF. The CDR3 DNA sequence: TGTGCCTCCAATCAGGGGGCTTACGAGCAGTACTTC.

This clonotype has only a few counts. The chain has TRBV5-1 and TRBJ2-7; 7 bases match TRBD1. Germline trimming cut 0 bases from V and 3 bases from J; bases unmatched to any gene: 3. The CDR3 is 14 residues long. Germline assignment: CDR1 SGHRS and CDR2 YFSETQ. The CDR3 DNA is TGCGCCAGCAGCTTGGGGGGGACAGTCTACGAGCAGTACTTC. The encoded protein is CASSLGGTVYEQYF.

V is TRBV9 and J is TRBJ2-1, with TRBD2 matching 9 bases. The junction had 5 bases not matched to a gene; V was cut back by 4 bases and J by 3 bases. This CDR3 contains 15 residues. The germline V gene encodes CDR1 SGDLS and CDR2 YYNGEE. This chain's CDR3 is CASSLETSGYNEQFF. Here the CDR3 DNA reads TGTGCCAGCAGCCTAGAGACTAGCGGCTACAATGAGCAGTTCTTC.

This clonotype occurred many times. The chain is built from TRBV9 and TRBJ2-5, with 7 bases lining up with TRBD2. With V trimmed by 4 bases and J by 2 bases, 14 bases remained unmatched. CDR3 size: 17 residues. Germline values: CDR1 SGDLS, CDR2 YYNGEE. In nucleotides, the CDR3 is TGTGCCAGCAGCTCCCGAGGGGCGGGAGCGGGGCAAGAGACCCAGTACTTC. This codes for CASSSRGAGAGQETQYF.

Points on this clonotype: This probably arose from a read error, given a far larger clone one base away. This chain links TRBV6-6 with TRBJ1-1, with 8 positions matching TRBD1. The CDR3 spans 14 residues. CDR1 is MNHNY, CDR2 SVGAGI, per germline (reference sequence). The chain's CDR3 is CAGSYSTGGTEAFF. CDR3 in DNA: TGTGCCGGCAGTTACTCTACAGGGGGCACTGAAGCTTTCTTT.

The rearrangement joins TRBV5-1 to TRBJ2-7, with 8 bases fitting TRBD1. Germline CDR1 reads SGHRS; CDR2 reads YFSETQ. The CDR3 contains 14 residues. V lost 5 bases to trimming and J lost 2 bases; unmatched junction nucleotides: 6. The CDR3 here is CASRLGQDTYEQYF. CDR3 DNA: TGCGCCAGCAGGCTGGGACAGGACACCTACGAGCAGTACTTC.

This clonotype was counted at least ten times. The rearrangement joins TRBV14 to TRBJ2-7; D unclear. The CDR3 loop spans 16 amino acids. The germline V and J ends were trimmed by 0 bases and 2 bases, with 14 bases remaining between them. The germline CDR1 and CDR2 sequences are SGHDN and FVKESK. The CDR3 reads CASSQDSLGLTYEQYF. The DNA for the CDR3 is TGTGCCAGCAGCCAAGATTCGTTGGGTTTGACCTACGAGCAGTACTTC.

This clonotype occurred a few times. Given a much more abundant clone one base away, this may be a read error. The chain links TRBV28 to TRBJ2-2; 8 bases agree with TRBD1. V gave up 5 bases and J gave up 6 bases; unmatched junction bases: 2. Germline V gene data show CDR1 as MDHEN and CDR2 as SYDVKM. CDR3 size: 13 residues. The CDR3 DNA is TGTGCCAGCAGTCAACAGGGGGCCGGGGAGCTGTTTTTT. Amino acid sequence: CASSQQGAGELFF. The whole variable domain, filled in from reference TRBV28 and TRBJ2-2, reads DVKVTQSSRYLVKRTGEKVFLECVQDMDHENMFWYRQDPGLGLRLIYFSYDVKMKEKGDIPEGYSVSREKKERFSLILESASTNQTSMYLCASSQQGAGELFFGEGSRLTVL.

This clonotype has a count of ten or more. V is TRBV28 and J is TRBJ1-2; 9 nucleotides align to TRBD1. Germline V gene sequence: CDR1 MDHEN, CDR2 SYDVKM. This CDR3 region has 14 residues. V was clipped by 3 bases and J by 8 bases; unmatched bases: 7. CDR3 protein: CASSLGDRVGGYTF. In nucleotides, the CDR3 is TGTGCCAGCAGTTTGGGGGACAGGGTAGGCGGCTACACCTTC.

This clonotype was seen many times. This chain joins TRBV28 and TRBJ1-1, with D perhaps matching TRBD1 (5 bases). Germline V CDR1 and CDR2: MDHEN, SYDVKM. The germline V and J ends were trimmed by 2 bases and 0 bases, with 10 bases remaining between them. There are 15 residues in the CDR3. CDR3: CASSLATDMNTEAFF. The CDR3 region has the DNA TGTGCCAGCAGTTTAGCGACAGATATGAACACTGAAGCTTTCTTT.

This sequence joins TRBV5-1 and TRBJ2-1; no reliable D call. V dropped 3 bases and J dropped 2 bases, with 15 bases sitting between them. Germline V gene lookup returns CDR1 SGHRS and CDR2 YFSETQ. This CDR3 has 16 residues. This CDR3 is CASSSDGRSPYNEQFF. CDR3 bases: TGCGCCAGCAGCTCTGACGGACGGTCGCCCTACAATGAGCAGTTCTTC.

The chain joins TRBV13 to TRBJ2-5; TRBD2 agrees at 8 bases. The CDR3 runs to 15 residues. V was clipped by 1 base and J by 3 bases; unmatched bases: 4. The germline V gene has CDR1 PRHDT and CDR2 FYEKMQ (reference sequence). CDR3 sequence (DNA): TGTGCCAGCAGCTTAGACCCGGGAGGGGAAGAGACCCAGTACTTC. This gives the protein CASSLDPGGEETQYF.

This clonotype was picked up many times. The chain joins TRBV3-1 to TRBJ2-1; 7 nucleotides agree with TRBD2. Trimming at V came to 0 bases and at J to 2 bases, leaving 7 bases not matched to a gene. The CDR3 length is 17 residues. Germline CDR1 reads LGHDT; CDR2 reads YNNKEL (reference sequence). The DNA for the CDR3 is TGTGCCAGCAGCCAAGATAGGGGCGGGAGCCCCTACAATGAGCAGTTCTTC. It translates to CASSQDRGGSPYNEQFF.

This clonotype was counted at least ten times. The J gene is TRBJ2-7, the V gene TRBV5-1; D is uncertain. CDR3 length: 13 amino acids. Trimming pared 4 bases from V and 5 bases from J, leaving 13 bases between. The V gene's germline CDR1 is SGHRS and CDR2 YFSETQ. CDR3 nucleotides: TGCGCCAGCAGCCCCCCCGGCCGGGACGAGCAGTACTTC. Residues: CASSPPGRDEQYF.

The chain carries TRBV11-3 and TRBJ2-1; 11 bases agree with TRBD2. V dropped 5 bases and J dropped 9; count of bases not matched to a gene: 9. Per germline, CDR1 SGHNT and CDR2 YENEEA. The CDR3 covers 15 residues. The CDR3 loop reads CASSVLAGVLSEQFF. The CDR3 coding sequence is TGTGCCAGCAGCGTACTAGCGGGAGTATTAAGTGAGCAGTTCTTC.

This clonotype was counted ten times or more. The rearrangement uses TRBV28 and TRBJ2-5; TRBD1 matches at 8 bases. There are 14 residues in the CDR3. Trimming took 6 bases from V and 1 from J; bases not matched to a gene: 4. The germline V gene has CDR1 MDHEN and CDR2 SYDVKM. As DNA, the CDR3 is TGTGCCAGCAGACCTGGGACAGGCCAAGAGACCCAGTACTTC. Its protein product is CASRPGTGQETQYF.

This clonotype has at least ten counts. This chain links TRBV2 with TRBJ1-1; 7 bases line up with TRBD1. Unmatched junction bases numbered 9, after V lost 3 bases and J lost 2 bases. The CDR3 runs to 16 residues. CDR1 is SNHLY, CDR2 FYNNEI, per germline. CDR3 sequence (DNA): TGTGCCAGCAGTGATGTGCGAGGGGGCGGAAACACTGAAGCTTTCTTT. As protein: CASSDVRGGGNTEAFF. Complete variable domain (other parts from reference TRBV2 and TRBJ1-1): EPEVTQTPSHQVTQMGQEVILRCVPISNHLYFYWYRQILGQKVEFLVSFYNNEISEKSEIFDDQFSVERPDGSNFTLKIRSTKLEDSAMYFCASSDVRGGGNTEAFFGQGTRLTVV.

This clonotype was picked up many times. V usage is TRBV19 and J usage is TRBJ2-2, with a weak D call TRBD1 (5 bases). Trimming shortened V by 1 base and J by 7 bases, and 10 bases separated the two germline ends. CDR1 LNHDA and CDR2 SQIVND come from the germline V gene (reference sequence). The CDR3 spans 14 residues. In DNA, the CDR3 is TGTGCCAGTAGTATAGGTCAGGGTCGCGGGGAGCTGTTTTTT. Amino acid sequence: CASSIGQGRGELFF.

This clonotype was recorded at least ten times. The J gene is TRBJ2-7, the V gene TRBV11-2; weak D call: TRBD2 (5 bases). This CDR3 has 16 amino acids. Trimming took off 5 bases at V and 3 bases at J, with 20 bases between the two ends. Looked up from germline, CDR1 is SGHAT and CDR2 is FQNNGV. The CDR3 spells CASSPISGEGFYEQYF. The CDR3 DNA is TGTGCCAGCAGCCCTATCTCCGGAGAGGGATTCTACGAGCAGTACTTC.